This T cell receptor (beta chain) comes out of a study of blood T cell repertoires in COVID-19. Study overall: Samples of COVID-19 (acute and convalescent) were obtained from the United States, Italy and Spain. PBMCs, B-cell-depleted T cells, or T cells provided the cDNA or gDNA that made up the material.

The CDR3 spans 15 residues. V shed 6 bases and J 2 bases; nucleotides not matched to a gene: 4. Germline CDR1 is MNHNS and CDR2 is SASEGT. The authors' processing: How many nucleated cells were present was estimated from reference gene primer amplification. Assay: immunoSEQ multiplex PCR; the TCRdb copy retains only in-frame clones and omits some. The V and J calls and the clone size are those of that table, but D and trimming were determined from the DNA. Among around 160,000 clones listed, around 75% were seen once. This clonotype was obtained from a woman of 80 years or more with acute or convalescent COVID-19. The specimen sequenced was peripheral blood. The chain couples TRBV6-1 to TRBJ2-3; 11 bases match TRBD2. The CDR3 region is CASSRLAGSTDTQYF. The CDR3 DNA reads as TGTGCCAGCAGCCGACTAGCGGGGTCCACAGATACGCAGTATTTT.